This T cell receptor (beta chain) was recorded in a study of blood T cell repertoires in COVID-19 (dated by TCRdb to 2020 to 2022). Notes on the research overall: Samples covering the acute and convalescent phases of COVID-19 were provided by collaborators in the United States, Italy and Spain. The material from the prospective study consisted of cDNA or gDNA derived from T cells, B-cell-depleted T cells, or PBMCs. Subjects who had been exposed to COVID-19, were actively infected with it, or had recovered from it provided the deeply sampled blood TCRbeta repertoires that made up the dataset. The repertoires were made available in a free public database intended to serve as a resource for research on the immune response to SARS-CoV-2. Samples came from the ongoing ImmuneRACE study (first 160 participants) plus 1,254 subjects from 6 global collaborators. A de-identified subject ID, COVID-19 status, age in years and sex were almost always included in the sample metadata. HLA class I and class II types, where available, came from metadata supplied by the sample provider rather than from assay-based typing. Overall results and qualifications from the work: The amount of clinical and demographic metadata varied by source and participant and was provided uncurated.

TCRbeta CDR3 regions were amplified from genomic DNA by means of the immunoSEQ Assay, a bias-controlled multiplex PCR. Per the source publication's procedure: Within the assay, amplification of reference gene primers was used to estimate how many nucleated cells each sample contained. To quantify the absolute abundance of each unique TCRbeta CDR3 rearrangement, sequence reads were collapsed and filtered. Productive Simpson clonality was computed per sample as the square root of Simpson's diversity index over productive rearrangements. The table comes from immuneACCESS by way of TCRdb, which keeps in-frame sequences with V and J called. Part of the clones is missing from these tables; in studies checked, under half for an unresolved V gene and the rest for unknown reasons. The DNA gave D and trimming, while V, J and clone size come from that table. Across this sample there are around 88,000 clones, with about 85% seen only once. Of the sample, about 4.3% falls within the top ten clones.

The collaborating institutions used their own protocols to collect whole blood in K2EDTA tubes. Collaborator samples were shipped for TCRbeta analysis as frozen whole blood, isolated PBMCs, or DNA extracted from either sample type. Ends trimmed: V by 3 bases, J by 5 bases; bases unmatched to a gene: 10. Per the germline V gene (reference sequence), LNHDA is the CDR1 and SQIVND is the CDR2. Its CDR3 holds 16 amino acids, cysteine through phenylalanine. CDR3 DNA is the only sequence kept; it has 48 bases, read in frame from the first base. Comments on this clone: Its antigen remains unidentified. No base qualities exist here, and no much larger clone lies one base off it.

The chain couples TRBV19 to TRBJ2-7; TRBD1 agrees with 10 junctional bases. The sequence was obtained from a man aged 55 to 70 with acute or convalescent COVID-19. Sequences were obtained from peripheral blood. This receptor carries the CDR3 CASSMGLRQGANEQYF. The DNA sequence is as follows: TGTGCCAGTAGTATGGGGCTGAGACAGGGGGCAAACGAGCAGTACTTC.